This T cell receptor (beta chain) was identified during a study of blood T cell repertoires in COVID-19. The overall study: Samples representing acute and convalescent COVID-19 were sourced from the United States, Italy and Spain. T cells, B-cell-depleted T cells, or PBMCs supplied cDNA or gDNA.

Germline CDR1 is SGHDT and CDR2 is YYEEEE. Trimming pared 0 bases from V and 0 bases from J, leaving 15 bases between. The CDR3 contains 17 residues. Per the authors' pipeline: The authors estimated nucleated cell counts from reference gene primer amplification. This table comes from immunoSEQ multiplex PCR, and its TCRdb copy is limited to in-frame clones, with some not included. The V and J calls and clone size were taken over from that table, and D and trimming were inferred from the DNA. The sample yields some 240,000 clones, 80% seen once. The chain joins TRBV5-6 to TRBJ1-2; possible D gene TRBD1, 6 bases. Sequencing input: peripheral blood. The clonotype was recovered from a human donor in a cohort sampled during active COVID-19. CDR3 in amino acids: CASSLGAGATPNYGYTF. The CDR3 DNA sequence: TGTGCCAGCAGCTTGGGCGCAGGGGCAACCCCTAACTATGGCTACACCTTC.